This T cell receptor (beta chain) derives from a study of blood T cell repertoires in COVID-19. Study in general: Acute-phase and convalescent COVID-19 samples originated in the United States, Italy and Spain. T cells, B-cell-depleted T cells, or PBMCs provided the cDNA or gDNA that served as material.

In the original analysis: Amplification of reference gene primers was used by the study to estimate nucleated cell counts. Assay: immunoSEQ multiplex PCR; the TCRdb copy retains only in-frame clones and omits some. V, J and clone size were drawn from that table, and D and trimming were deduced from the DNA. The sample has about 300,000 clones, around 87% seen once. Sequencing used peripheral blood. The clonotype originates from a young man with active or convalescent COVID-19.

CDR3 in DNA: TGTGCCAGCAGTTTACTTGACAGGATTCTCTATGGCTACACCTTC. Translating it yields CASSLLDRILYGYTF. The V gene is TRBV28, the J gene TRBJ1-2; tentative D call: TRBD1 (6 bases). The CDR3 has 15 amino acids. Per germline, CDR1 MDHEN and CDR2 SYDVKM. Trimming took 2 bases from V and 4 from J, leaving 14 bases between them.